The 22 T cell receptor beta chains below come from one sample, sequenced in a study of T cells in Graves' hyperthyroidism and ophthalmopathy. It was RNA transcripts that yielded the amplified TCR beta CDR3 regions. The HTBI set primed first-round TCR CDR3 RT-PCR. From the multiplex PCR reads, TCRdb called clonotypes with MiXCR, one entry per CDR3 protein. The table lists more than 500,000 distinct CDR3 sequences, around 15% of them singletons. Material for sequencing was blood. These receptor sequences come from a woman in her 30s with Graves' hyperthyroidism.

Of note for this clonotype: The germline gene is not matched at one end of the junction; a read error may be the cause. The CDR3 bases are TGTACCAGTAGTGGGTCAGGATCATCTAGAGGCTACACCTTC. Amino acids: CTSSGSGSSRGYTF. V gene TRBV19 combines with J gene TRBJ1-2; D unresolved. CDR3 length equals 14 residues. Germline loops: CDR1 LNHDA, CDR2 SQIVND (reference sequence).

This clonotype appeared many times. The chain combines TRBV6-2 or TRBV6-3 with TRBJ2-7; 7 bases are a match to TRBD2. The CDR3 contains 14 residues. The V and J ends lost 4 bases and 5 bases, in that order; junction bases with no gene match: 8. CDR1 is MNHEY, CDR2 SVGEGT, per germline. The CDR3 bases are TGTGCCAGCAGTTCGGGACTAAGCATCCACGAGCAGTACTTC. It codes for CASSSGLSIHEQYF.

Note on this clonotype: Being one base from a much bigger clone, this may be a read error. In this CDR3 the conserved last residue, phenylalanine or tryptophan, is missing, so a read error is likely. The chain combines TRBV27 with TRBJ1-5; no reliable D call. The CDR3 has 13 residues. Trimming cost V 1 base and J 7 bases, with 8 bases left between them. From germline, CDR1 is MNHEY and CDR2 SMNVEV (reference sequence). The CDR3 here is CASSLYDGQPQHC. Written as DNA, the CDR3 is TGTGCCAGCAGTTTATACGACGGACAGCCCCAGCATTGT.

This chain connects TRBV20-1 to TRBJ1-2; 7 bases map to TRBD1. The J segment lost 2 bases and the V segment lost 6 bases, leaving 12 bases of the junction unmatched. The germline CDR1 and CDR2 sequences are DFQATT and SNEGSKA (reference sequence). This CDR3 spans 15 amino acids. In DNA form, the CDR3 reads TGCAGTGCCCACATCCCGGACAGGAGAAACTATGGCTACACCTTC. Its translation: CSAHIPDRRNYGYTF.

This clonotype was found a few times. In DNA, the CDR3 is TGTGCCAGCAGCTTGGGGACTAGCGGGAGTAGGGATGAGCAGTTCTTC. Its translation: CASSLGTSGSRDEQFF. The chain uses TRBV5-5 and TRBJ2-1; 13 positions agree with TRBD2. This CDR3 comprises 16 residues. Germline loops: CDR1 SGHKS, CDR2 YYEKEE (reference sequence). J was trimmed by 8 bases and V by 0 bases; bases with no gene match: 5.

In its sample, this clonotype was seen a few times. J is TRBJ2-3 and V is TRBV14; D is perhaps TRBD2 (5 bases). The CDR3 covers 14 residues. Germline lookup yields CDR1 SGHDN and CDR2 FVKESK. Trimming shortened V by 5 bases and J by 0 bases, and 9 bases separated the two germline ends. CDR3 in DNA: TGTGCCAGCAGCGGAGCGGCTAGCACAGATACGCAGTATTTT. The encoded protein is CASSGAASTDTQYF.

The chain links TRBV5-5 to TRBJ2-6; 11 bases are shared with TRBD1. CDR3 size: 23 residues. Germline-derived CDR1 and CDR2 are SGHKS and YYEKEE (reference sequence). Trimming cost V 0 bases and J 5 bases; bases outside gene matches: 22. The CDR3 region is CASSLGGQGASISLRLRANVLTF. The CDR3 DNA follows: TGTGCCAGCAGCTTGGGAGGACAGGGGGCATCCATCTCTCTTAGGTTAAGGGCCAACGTCCTGACTTTC.

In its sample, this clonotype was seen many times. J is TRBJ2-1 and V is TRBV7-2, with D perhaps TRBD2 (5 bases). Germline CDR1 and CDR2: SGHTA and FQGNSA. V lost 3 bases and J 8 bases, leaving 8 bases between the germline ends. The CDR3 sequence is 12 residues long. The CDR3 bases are TGTGCCAGCAGCTTCCTAGCATATGAGCAGTTCTTC. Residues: CASSFLAYEQFF. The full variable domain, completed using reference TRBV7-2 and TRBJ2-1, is GAGVSQSPSNKVTEKGKDVELRCDPISGHTALYWYRQSLGQGLEFLIYFQGNSAPDKSGLPSDRFSAERTGGSVSTLTIQRTQQEDSAVYLCASSFLAYEQFFGPGTRLTVL.

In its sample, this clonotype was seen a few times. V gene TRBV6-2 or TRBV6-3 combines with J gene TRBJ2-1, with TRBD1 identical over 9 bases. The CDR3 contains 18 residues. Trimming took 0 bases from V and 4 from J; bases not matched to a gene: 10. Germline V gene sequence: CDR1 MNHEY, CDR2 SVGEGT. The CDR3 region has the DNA TGTGCCAGCAGTTACTCCCATCCGGACAGGGGAGGGTACAATGAGCAGTTCTTC. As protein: CASSYSHPDRGGYNEQFF.

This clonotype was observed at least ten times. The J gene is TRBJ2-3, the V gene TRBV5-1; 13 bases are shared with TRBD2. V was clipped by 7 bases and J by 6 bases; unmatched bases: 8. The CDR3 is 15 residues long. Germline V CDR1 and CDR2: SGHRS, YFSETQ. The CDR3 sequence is CASRLAGGSRDTQYF. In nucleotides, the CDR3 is TGCGCCAGCCGACTAGCGGGAGGTAGTAGGGATACGCAGTATTTT.

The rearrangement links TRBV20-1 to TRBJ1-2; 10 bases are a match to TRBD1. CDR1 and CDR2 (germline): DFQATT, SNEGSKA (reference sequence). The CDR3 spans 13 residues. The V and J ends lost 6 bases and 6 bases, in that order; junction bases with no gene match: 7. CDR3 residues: CSASGDRGHGYTF. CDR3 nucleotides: TGCAGTGCAAGTGGGGACAGGGGTCATGGCTACACCTTC.

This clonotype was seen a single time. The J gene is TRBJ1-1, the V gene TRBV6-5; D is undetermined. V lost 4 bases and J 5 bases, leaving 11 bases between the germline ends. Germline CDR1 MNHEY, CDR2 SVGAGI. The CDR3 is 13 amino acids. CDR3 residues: CASSFTVVTEAFF. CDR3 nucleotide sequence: TGTGCCAGCAGTTTCACGGTGGTAACTGAAGCTTTCTTT.

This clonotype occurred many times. The CDR3: CSAGRQGNQPQHF. For the CDR3, the DNA is TGCAGTGCAGGACGACAGGGTAATCAGCCCCAGCATTTT. The rearrangement links TRBV20-1 to TRBJ1-5; 7 nucleotides line up with TRBD1. J was trimmed by 4 bases and V by 6 bases; bases with no gene match: 6. This CDR3 has 13 amino acids. Per germline, CDR1 DFQATT and CDR2 SNEGSKA (reference sequence).

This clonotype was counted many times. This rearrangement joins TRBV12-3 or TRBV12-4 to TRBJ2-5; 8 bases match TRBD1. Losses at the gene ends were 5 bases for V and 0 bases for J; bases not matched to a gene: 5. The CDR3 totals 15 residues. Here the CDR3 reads CASSLQQGDQETQYF. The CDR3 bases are TGTGCCAGCAGTCTACAACAGGGGGACCAAGAGACCCAGTACTTC.

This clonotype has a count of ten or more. CDR3: CATSRAGEDTQYF. Here the CDR3 DNA reads TGTGCCACCAGTCGGGCAGGGGAAGATACGCAGTATTTT. The J gene is TRBJ2-3, the V gene TRBV24-1; weak D call: TRBD1 (6 bases). CDR3 size: 13 residues. Trimming stripped 6 bases from V and 5 bases from J, with 11 bases between. The germline V gene encodes CDR1 KGHDR and CDR2 SFDVKD.

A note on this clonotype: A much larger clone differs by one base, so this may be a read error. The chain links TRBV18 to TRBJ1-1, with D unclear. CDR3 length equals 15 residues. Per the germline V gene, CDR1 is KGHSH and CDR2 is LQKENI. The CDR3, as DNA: TGTGCCAGCTCACCAACCCGGCAGCAGAACACTAAAGCTTTCTTT. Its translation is CASSPTRQQNTKAFF. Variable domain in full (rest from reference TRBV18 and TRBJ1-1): NAGVMQNPRHLVRRRGQEARLRCSPMKGHSHVYWYRQLPEEGLKFMVYLQKENIIDESGMPKERFSAEFPKEGPSILRIQQVVRGDSAAYFCASSPTRQQNTKAFFGQGTRLTVV.

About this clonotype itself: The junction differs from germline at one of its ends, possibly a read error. This chain's CDR3 is CASSLYNRGRVESNQPQHF. In DNA, the CDR3 is TGTGCCAGCAGCTTGTATAACAGGGGGCGCGTGGAAAGCAATCAGCCCCAGCATTTT. The V gene is TRBV5-1, the J gene TRBJ1-5; 9 nucleotides align to TRBD1. The germline V gene encodes CDR1 SGHRS and CDR2 YFSETQ. The CDR3 sequence is 19 residues long.

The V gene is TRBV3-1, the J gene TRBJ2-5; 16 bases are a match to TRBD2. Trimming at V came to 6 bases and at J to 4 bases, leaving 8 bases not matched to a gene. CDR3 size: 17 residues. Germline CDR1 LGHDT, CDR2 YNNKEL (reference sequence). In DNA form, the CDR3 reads TGTGCCAGCAGTCAAAGGGGACTAGCGGGAGGGGTAGAGACCCAGTACTTC. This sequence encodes CASSQRGLAGGVETQYF.

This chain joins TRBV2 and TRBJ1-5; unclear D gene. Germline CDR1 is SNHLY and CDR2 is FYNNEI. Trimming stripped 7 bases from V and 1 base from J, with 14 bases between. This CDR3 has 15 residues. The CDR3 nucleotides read TGTGCCAGCAATCGTGGCAGAGCGAGCAATCAGCCCCAGCATTTT. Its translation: CASNRGRASNQPQHF.

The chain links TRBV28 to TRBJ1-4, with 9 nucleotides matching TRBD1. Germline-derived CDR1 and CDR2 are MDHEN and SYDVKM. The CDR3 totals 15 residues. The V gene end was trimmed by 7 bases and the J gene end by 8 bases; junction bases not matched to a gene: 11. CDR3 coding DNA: TGTGCCAGCACCAACAGGGACAGGGTTTACGAAAAACTGTTTTTT. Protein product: CASTNRDRVYEKLFF.

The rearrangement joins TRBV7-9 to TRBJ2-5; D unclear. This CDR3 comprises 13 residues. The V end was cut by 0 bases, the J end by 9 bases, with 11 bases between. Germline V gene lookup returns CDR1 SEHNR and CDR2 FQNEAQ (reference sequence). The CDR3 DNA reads TGTGCCAGCAGCTTAGCCCAAGGACCGGCCCAGTACTTC. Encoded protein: CASSLAQGPAQYF.

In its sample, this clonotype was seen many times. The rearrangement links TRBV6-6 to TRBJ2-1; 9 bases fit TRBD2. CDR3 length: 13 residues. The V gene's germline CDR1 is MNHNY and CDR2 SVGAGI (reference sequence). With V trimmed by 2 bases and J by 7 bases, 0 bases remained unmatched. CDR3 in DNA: TGTGCCAGCAGTTACACTAGCGGGAATGAGCAGTTCTTC. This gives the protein CASSYTSGNEQFF.